These T cell receptor beta chains were read from a single sample in a study of control samples from healthy donors and cancer patients. This table comes from immunoSEQ multiplex PCR, and its TCRdb copy is limited to in-frame clones, with some not included. The table includes about 51,000 clones, about nine tenths detected once. Sequenced sample: PBMCs. The receptors stem from a man aged 40-49 years with colorectal cancer. Both conserved end residues are part of each CDR3. A D gene is named only where the DNA matches it firmly. A clone size is listed for some rows: how often the clone was seen (once, few, many), or a class if it is expanded.

J: TRBJ1-5; D: .; size: .; V: TRBV19; CDR3: CASSIGLSGRQPQHF; DNA: TGTGCCAGTAGTATAGGTCTCTCAGGGCGTCAGCCCCAGCATTTT
J: TRBJ1-1; D: TRBD1; size: .; V: TRBV27; CDR3: CASSFTRGRVTEAFF; DNA: TGTGCCAGCAGTTTCACGAGGGGGCGGGTGACTGAAGCTTTCTTT
J: TRBJ2-1; D: .; size: .; V: TRBV24-1; CDR3: CATTNSYNEQFF; DNA: TGTGCCACCACAAACAGCTACAATGAGCAGTTCTTC
J: TRBJ2-5; D: .; size: .; V: TRBV3-1/TRBV3-2; CDR3: CASSQDWGGETQYF; DNA: TGTGCCAGCAGCCAAGATTGGGGCGGAGAGACCCAGTACTTC
J: TRBJ1-5; D: TRBD1; size: once; V: TRBV5-1; CDR3: CASSLEQGGQPQHF; DNA: TGCGCCAGCAGCTTGGAGCAGGGGGGACAGCCCCAGCATTTT
J: TRBJ2-1; D: .; size: .; V: TRBV7-3; CDR3: CASSSDGALQGQFF; DNA: TGTGCCAGCAGCTCGGACGGAGCCCTTCAAGGGCAGTTCTTC
J: TRBJ1-5; D: TRBD1; size: .; V: TRBV19; CDR3: CASTLGQGAHQPQHF; DNA: TGTGCCAGTACCTTAGGACAGGGGGCACATCAGCCCCAGCATTTT
J: TRBJ2-2; D: .; size: .; V: TRBV30; CDR3: CAARTINTGELFF; DNA: TGTGCCGCCCGGACCATCAACACCGGGGAGCTGTTTTTT
J: TRBJ2-1; D: TRBD2; size: .; V: TRBV9; CDR3: CASTYRTSQSEQFF; DNA: TGTGCCAGCACCTATAGGACTAGTCAGAGTGAGCAGTTCTTC
J: TRBJ2-1; D: .; size: .; V: TRBV6-5; CDR3: CASSYSSSLNEQFF; DNA: TGTGCCAGCAGTTACTCATCCTCCCTCAATGAGCAGTTCTTC
J: TRBJ1-1; D: .; size: .; V: TRBV3-1/TRBV3-2; CDR3: CASSRQRGQGNTEAFF; DNA: TGTGCCAGCAGCCGCCAACGGGGCCAGGGGAACACTGAAGCTTTCTTT
J: TRBJ1-5; D: .; size: .; V: TRBV19; CDR3: CASSIGGVPRARSQHF; DNA: TGTGCCAGTAGTATAGGAGGGGTGCCCAGGGCGAGGTCCCAGCATTTT
J: TRBJ1-6; D: .; size: .; V: TRBV6-6; CDR3: CASSYRQVVHPPLHF; DNA: TGTGCCAGCAGTTACCGCCAAGTGGTGCATCCACCCCTCCACTTT
J: TRBJ2-7; D: .; size: .; V: TRBV3-1/TRBV3-2; CDR3: CASSQETGEQYF; DNA: TGTGCCAGCAGCCAAGAGACGGGCGAGCAGTACTTC
J: TRBJ2-3; D: .; size: .; V: TRBV9; CDR3: CASSWGGTDTQYF; DNA: TGTGCCAGCAGCTGGGGGGGCACAGATACGCAGTATTTT
J: TRBJ2-7; D: TRBD2; size: .; V: TRBV9; CDR3: CASSAEEGTSSSYEQYF; DNA: TGTGCCAGCAGCGCAGAGGAAGGGACTAGCTCTTCCTACGAGCAGTACTTC
J: TRBJ1-5; D: .; size: .; V: TRBV27; CDR3: CASSPLAGDQPQHF; DNA: TGTGCCAGCAGCCCCCTTGCGGGTGATCAGCCCCAGCATTTT
J: TRBJ2-1; D: .; size: .; V: TRBV5-1; CDR3: CASSLAGRDNEQFF; DNA: TGCGCCAGCAGCTTGGCTGGGCGGGACAATGAGCAGTTCTTC
J: TRBJ1-1; D: TRBD1; size: .; V: TRBV18; CDR3: CASSPGQGTEAFF; DNA: TGTGCCAGCTCACCGGGACAGGGCACTGAAGCTTTCTTT
J: TRBJ2-5; D: .; size: once; V: TRBV5-1; CDR3: CASSESQETQYF; DNA: TGCGCCAGCAGCGAATCTCAAGAGACCCAGTACTTC
J: TRBJ2-1; D: .; size: .; V: TRBV7-2; CDR3: CASSLDGGRSVEQFF; DNA: TGTGCCAGCAGCTTAGACGGGGGGCGCAGCGTTGAGCAGTTCTTC
J: TRBJ1-1; D: TRBD1; size: .; V: TRBV19; CDR3: CASRRQGGTEAFF; DNA: TGTGCCAGTAGACGACAGGGTGGGACTGAAGCTTTCTTT
J: TRBJ2-7; D: .; size: .; V: TRBV5-1; CDR3: CASSPQVGSDEQYF; DNA: TGCGCCAGCAGCCCCCAGGTCGGGAGCGACGAGCAGTACTTC
J: TRBJ1-1; D: .; size: .; V: TRBV5-1; CDR3: CASSGFGQPNTEAFF; DNA: TGCGCCAGCAGCGGTTTCGGACAGCCGAACACTGAAGCTTTCTTT
J: TRBJ2-7; D: .; size: .; V: TRBV28; CDR3: CASSSPDSYEQYF; DNA: TGTGCCAGCAGTTCACCGGATTCCTACGAGCAGTACTTC
J: TRBJ2-1; D: TRBD2; size: .; V: TRBV5-1; CDR3: CASSLGVSGTSYNEQFF; DNA: TGCGCCAGCAGCTTAGGGGTTAGCGGGACCTCCTACAATGAGCAGTTCTTC